This T cell receptor (beta chain) was profiled in a study of CD8+CD57+ T cells in acquired aplastic anemia. Study information: Sorted CD4+ and CD8+ cells gave a mean 3.2 ug DNA, range roughly 0.2 to 27.4 ug. The study's findings and limits: Patients and controls were not found to differ significantly in CD8+ Simpson's diversity. It was found that twenty-nine CD8+ CDR3 sequences were shared between patients and controls.

The template used for profiling TCR beta VDJ and CDR3 was genomic DNA. TCRdb reprocessed the reads via MiXCR and lists one record per CDR3 protein. The repertoire holds 150,000 to 200,000 distinct CDR3 sequences, with 63% as singletons. Flow cytometry had shown expanded CD8+CD57+ cells in the patients chosen for sequencing. With no exception, the patients had severe acquired aplastic anemia. The germline CDR1 and CDR2 sequences are SEHNR and FQNEAQ (reference sequence). V lost 5 bases to trimming and J lost 4 bases, with 14 bases between them. The CDR3 is made up of 14 amino acids. In regard to this clonotype: Its antigen is unknown.

Sequencing was carried out using sorted CD4+, CD8+, or CD8+CD57+ T cells (not recorded which) from PBMCs. This sequence originates from a human donor with aplastic anemia. The chain has TRBV7-9 and TRBJ2-5, with D perhaps given as TRBD1 or TRBD2 (5 bases each). CDR3 sequence: CASSRYGTRETQYF. CDR3 sequence (DNA): TGTGCCAGCAGCCGTTACGGGACGAGAGAGACCCAGTACTTC.